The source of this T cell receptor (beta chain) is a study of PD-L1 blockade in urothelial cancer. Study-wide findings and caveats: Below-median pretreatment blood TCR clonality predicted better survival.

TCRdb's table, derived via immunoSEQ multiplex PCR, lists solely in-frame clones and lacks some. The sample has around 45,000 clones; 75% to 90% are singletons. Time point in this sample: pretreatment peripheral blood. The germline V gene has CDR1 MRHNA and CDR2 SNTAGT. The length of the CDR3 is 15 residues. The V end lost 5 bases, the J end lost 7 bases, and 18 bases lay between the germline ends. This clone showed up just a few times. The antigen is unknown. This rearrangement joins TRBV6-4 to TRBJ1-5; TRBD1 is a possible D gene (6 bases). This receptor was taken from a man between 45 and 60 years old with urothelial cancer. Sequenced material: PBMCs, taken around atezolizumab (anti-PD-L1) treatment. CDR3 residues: CASSPEGGQRQPQHF. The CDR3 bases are TGTGCCAGCAGTCCCGAGGGGGGGCAGCGGCAGCCCCAGCATTTT.